This T cell receptor (beta chain) was documented in a study of blood T cell repertoires in COVID-19. Study background: There were acute and convalescent COVID-19 samples, and they came from the United States, Italy and Spain.

TCRdb's table, derived via immunoSEQ multiplex PCR, lists solely in-frame clones and lacks some. The sample consists of about 140,000 clones, roughly 87% of them appearing once. V lost 3 bases and J lost 5; bases outside the gene matches: 7. This CDR3 has 15 residues. Germline V lookup: CDR1 MDHEN, CDR2 SYDVKM. The rearrangement links TRBV28 to TRBJ2-1; 7 nucleotides line up with TRBD2. The sequence was collected from a human donor in a cohort sampled during active COVID-19. The source material was peripheral blood. CDR3 in DNA: TGTGCCAGCAGTTTTCGACTAGCCGGGAACAATGAGCAGTTCTTC. It translates to CASSFRLAGNNEQFF.